The clone carrying this T cell receptor beta chain was counted a few times. These data originate in a study of blood T cell repertoires in COVID-19. V trimming: 4 bases; J trimming: 2 bases; junction bases outside the gene matches: 1. The V gene's germline CDR1 is SGHAT and CDR2 FQNNGV. The CDR3 totals 13 residues. Authors' methods: Amplifying reference gene primers gave estimates of nucleated cell counts. Sequenced by immunoSEQ multiplex PCR; TCRdb stores in-frame clones only, minus some. Clonal size and the V and J genes are those of that table, whereas D and trimming came from the DNA. Of 150,000 to 200,000 clones listed, roughly 86% are singletons.

The V gene is TRBV11-2, the J gene TRBJ1-2, with 7 positions matching TRBD1. The sequence was collected from a woman in her 30s with active or convalescent COVID-19. Sequences were obtained from peripheral blood. The CDR3 loop reads CASSSGQNYGYTF. The CDR3 nucleotides read TGTGCCAGCAGCTCGGGACAGAACTATGGCTACACCTTC.